The source of this TCR beta chain is a study of post-analysis software for immune sequencing data. General study points: In patients, about 5 TRBV segments were more frequent than in controls, with TRBV5-6, TRBV5-1 and TRBV20-1 among them.

This CDR3 is built from 15 residues. V dropped 2 bases and J dropped 8; count of bases not matched to a gene: 6. This clonotype was found a few times. The antigen is undetermined. Every TCR beta cDNA library bore unique molecular identifiers. TCRdb ran MiXCR on the PCR reads and lists one entry per CDR3 protein. The data contain a few hundred thousand distinct CDR3 sequences, roughly 30% of them seen just once; the ten biggest clones take up around 15%. Source material: blood. The receptor was isolated from a girl aged 10 to 17 with multiple sclerosis. V and J are TRBV12-3 or TRBV12-4 and TRBJ1-2; 12 bases map to TRBD1. CDR3 amino acids: CASSLSWGTGGGYTF. CDR3 nucleotide sequence: TGTGCCAGCAGTTTAAGCTGGGGGACAGGGGGCGGCTACACCTTC.